Listed here are 24 T cell receptor beta chains from one sample, sequenced in a study of technical replicates of blood from a handful of donors. Assay: immunoSEQ multiplex PCR; the TCRdb copy retains only in-frame clones and omits some. The table has 79,000 or so clones, approximately 96% seen once; the top ten hold 0.3% to 0.35%. The sequenced sample consisted of T cells isolated from PBMCs. The receptors derive from a human donor in good health.

The rearrangement links TRBV30 to TRBJ2-7, with 9 bases matching TRBD2. In germline, CDR1 is GTSNPN, CDR2 SVGIG (reference sequence). Trimming cost V 8 bases and J 4 bases; bases outside gene matches: 6. The CDR3 has 12 residues. CDR3 nucleotide sequence: TGTGCCAGAGGAGCGGGGGGTTACGAGCAGTACTTC. Translating gives CARGAGGYEQYF. The full variable domain, with the rest looked up from reference TRBV30 and TRBJ2-7, is SQTIHQWPATLVQPVGSPLSLECTVEGTSNPNLYWYRQAAGRGLQLLFYSVGIGQISSEVPQNLSASRPQDRQFILSSKKLLLSDSGFYLCARGAGGYEQYFGPGTRLTVT.

The J gene is TRBJ2-3, the V gene TRBV4-3; TRBD2 agrees at 12 bases. Germline V gene data show CDR1 as LGHNA and CDR2 as YSLEER. The V and J ends lost 4 bases and 5 bases, in that order; junction bases with no gene match: 10. There are 17 residues in the CDR3. CDR3 residues: CASSRRTSGRSGDTQYF. In nucleotides, the CDR3 is TGCGCCAGCAGCCGGCGTACTAGCGGGAGGTCGGGAGATACGCAGTATTTT.

This rearrangement joins TRBV29-1 to TRBJ1-1; 7 nucleotides align to TRBD1. Germline-derived CDR1 and CDR2 are SQVTM and ANQGSEA. This CDR3 contains 13 residues. V shed 5 bases, J shed 2 bases, and the junction held 5 bases outside the gene matches. The CDR3 here is CSVWTGKNTEAFF. The DNA for the CDR3 is TGCAGCGTTTGGACAGGAAAAAACACTGAAGCTTTCTTT.

The CDR3 nucleotides read TGCAGCGCCACAGGGGACCTGAACACTGAAGCTTTCTTT. As protein: CSATGDLNTEAFF. This chain connects TRBV29-1 to TRBJ1-1; TRBD1 matches 7 bases. Germline CDR1 reads SQVTM; CDR2 reads ANQGSEA. This CDR3 has 13 residues. V lost 7 bases, J lost 0 bases, and 5 bases stayed unmatched.

In this sample, this clone turned up once. The chain links TRBV5-6 to TRBJ2-1; D not resolved. Germline V gene lookup returns CDR1 SGHDT and CDR2 YYEEEE. Trimming took off 2 bases at V and 7 bases at J, with 7 bases between the two ends. CDR3 length: 12 residues. CDR3 DNA: TGTGCCAGCAGCTTAGGCGGAAATGAGCAGTTCTTC. It codes for CASSLGGNEQFF.

The CDR3 reads CASSQSLIRDRGLNVLTF. CDR3 DNA sequence: TGCGCCAGCAGCCAAAGCCTTATAAGGGACAGGGGGCTCAACGTCCTGACTTTC. This chain links TRBV4-1 with TRBJ2-6, with 12 bases identical to TRBD1. The V and J ends lost 2 bases and 9 bases, in that order; junction bases with no gene match: 11. The CDR3 has 18 amino acids. The V gene's germline CDR1 is MGHRA and CDR2 YSYEKL.

J is TRBJ1-5 and V is TRBV28; D remains ambiguous. The germline V gene has CDR1 MDHEN and CDR2 SYDVKM. Deletions cut 3 bases from V and 2 bases from J, with 8 bases between. CDR3 length: 14 amino acids. The CDR3 DNA sequence: TGTGCCAGCAGTTTGTTTGGAGGCAATCAGCCCCAGCATTTT. This sequence encodes CASSLFGGNQPQHF.

This clone was observed a single time. This chain links TRBV19 with TRBJ1-5; TRBD1 agrees at 10 bases. Germline CDR1 LNHDA, CDR2 SQIVND (reference sequence). The CDR3 has 19 amino acids. The trim removed 5 bases at V and 6 bases at J, leaving 19 bases unmatched. DNA of the CDR3: TGTGCCAGTAGTCTACGACAGGGGGCGAATAGAGATAATGTTCAGCCCCAGCATTTT. Translated, it gives CASSLRQGANRDNVQPQHF.

This chain links TRBV5-4 with TRBJ2-2, with TRBD2 matching over 13 bases. Germline V gene sequence: CDR1 SGHNT, CDR2 YYREEE (reference sequence). J lost 5 bases, V lost 4 bases, and 5 bases had no gene match. The CDR3 sequence is 16 residues long. In DNA form, the CDR3 reads TGTGCCAGCAGCACTAGCGGGAGGGCCCGGACCGGGGAGCTGTTTTTT. Protein: CASSTSGRARTGELFF.

The chain links TRBV14 to TRBJ2-3; D uncertain. This CDR3 is built from 16 residues. Germline V CDR1 and CDR2: SGHDN, FVKESK. Trimming took 1 base from V and 6 from J, leaving 17 bases between them. CDR3 region: CASSQVLPLSLDTQYF. CDR3 nucleotide sequence: TGTGCCAGCAGCCAAGTCCTGCCATTAAGCCTCGATACGCAGTATTTT.

Only a few counts were recorded for this clone. CDR3: CASSDRDKPNYGYTF. CDR3 DNA sequence: TGTGCCAGCAGTGACCGGGACAAGCCAAACTATGGCTACACCTTC. V and J are TRBV6-1 and TRBJ1-2; tentatively, D is TRBD1 (6 bases). The ends were cut back, 3 bases at V and 2 bases at J, with 13 bases in the middle. CDR1 is MNHNS, CDR2 SASEGT, per germline. This CDR3 contains 15 residues.

The rearrangement joins TRBV4-1 to TRBJ2-2, with D unclear. The CDR3 spans 15 residues. Trimming pared 0 bases from V and 6 bases from J, leaving 11 bases between. Germline CDR1 and CDR2: MGHRA and YSYEKL. CDR3 nucleotide sequence: TGCGCCAGCAGCCAAGATTATGGCCCCGCCGGGGAGCTGTTTTTT. Encoded protein: CASSQDYGPAGELFF.

J is TRBJ1-1 and V is TRBV7-9; 7 bases line up with TRBD1. Trimming removed 2 bases from V and 0 bases from J; junction bases left unmatched: 0. The germline CDR1 and CDR2 sequences are SEHNR and FQNEAQ (reference sequence). The CDR3 sequence is 14 residues long. CDR3 amino acids: CASSLRGLNTEAFF. CDR3 DNA sequence: TGTGCCAGCAGCTTAAGGGGGCTGAACACTGAAGCTTTCTTT.

The J gene is TRBJ2-7, the V gene TRBV20-1; tentative D call: TRBD2 (5 bases). The CDR3 runs to 11 residues. CDR1 DFQATT and CDR2 SNEGSKA come from the germline V gene (reference sequence). The V gene lost 5 bases and the J gene lost 3 bases, with 8 bases spanning the gap. CDR3 sequence reads: CSAYRDYEQYF. In nucleotides, the CDR3 is TGCAGTGCTTACCGGGACTACGAGCAGTACTTC.

V usage is TRBV5-1 and J usage is TRBJ1-3, with 7 bases aligning to TRBD1. The CDR3 runs to 15 residues. V lost 3 bases to trimming and J lost 9 bases; unmatched junction nucleotides: 12. The V gene's germline CDR1 is SGHRS and CDR2 YFSETQ. CDR3 sequence: CASSSSGTAGGTIYF. For the CDR3, the DNA is TGCGCCAGCAGCTCCTCCGGGACAGCTGGTGGCACCATATATTTT. Together with reference TRBV5-1 and TRBJ1-3, the CDR3 gives the full variable domain: KAGVTQTPRYLIKTRGQQVTLSCSPISGHRSVSWYQQTPGQGLQFLFEYFSETQRNKGNFPGRFSGRQFSNSRSEMNVSTLELGDSALYLCASSSSGTAGGTIYFGEGSWLTVV.

This rearrangement joins TRBV27 to TRBJ2-5; 14 nucleotides match TRBD2. The CDR3 has 15 residues. Germline trimming cut 2 bases from V and 4 bases from J; bases unmatched to any gene: 0. CDR1 is MNHEY and CDR2 is SMNVEV in the germline V gene (reference sequence). CDR3 amino acids: CASSLGTSGRETQYF. Here the CDR3 DNA reads TGTGCCAGCAGTTTAGGGACTAGCGGGAGAGAGACCCAGTACTTC.

This rearrangement joins TRBV7-3 to TRBJ2-7; tentatively, D is TRBD2 (6 bases). There are 15 residues in the CDR3. V was shortened by 2 bases and J by 0 bases, with 11 bases between the two germline ends. Germline CDR1 is SGHTA and CDR2 is FQGTGA. The CDR3 spells CASSLGAGSSYEQYF. CDR3 DNA sequence: TGTGCCAGCAGCTTAGGAGCGGGTAGCTCCTACGAGCAGTACTTC.

The count of this clone is one. The V call is TRBV5-5, the J call TRBJ1-1; the D gene is possibly TRBD1 (5 bases). CDR1 and CDR2 from the germline V gene are SGHKS and YYEKEE (reference sequence). Trimming removed 0 bases from V and 6 bases from J, with 21 bases in between. CDR3 length: 17 amino acids. The CDR3 nucleotides read TGTGCCAGCAGCTTGGGATTCAGGGCGGGAGTGGGCGCTGAAGCTTTCTTT. Translation: CASSLGFRAGVGAEAFF.

The chain joins TRBV29-1 to TRBJ2-1; no clear D. This CDR3 has 14 residues. Germline-derived CDR1 and CDR2 are SQVTM and ANQGSEA. V lost 6 bases and J lost 2, with 14 bases in between. This chain's CDR3 is CSVGDRGTYNEQFF. CDR3 coding DNA: TGCAGCGTCGGCGATAGAGGAACCTACAATGAGCAGTTCTTC.

The V gene is TRBV11-3, the J gene TRBJ1-2, with TRBD1 identical over 9 bases. The CDR3 is made up of 14 amino acids. Per germline, CDR1 SGHNT and CDR2 YENEEA. V dropped 2 bases and J dropped 5; count of bases not matched to a gene: 3. The CDR3 loop reads CASSLRQGEYGYTF. The CDR3 nucleotides are TGTGCCAGCAGCTTACGACAGGGGGAATATGGCTACACCTTC.

The chain couples TRBV7-3 to TRBJ2-1; possibly TRBD1 for D (6 bases). V lost 9 bases and J 0 bases, leaving 9 bases between the germline ends. This CDR3 spans 13 amino acids. Germline loops: CDR1 SGHTA, CDR2 FQGTGA. CDR3 sequence reads: CASGQSSYNEQFF. The CDR3 coding sequence is TGTGCCAGTGGACAGAGCTCCTACAATGAGCAGTTCTTC.

V gene TRBV7-3 combines with J gene TRBJ2-7; TRBD2 aligns across 9 bases. CDR3 size: 15 residues. V shed 0 bases and J 0 bases; nucleotides not matched to a gene: 0. The V gene's germline CDR1 is SGHTA and CDR2 FQGTGA. The CDR3 nucleotides are TGTGCCAGCAGCTTAACTAGCGGGAGCTCCTACGAGCAGTACTTC. This encodes CASSLTSGSSYEQYF.

This rearrangement joins TRBV5-4 to TRBJ1-1, with 9 bases that match TRBD1. CDR1 is SGHNT and CDR2 is YYREEE in the germline V gene (reference sequence). The CDR3 consists of 15 residues. The V and J ends lost 4 bases and 0 bases, in that order; junction bases with no gene match: 4. The chain's CDR3 is CASSRGTGLNTEAFF. The CDR3 DNA reads as TGTGCCAGCAGCCGCGGGACAGGGCTGAACACTGAAGCTTTCTTT. Filled out from reference TRBV5-4 and TRBJ1-1, the complete variable domain reads ETGVTQSPTHLIKTRGQQVTLRCSSQSGHNTVSWYQQALGQGPQFIFQYYREEENGRGNFPPRFSGLQFPNYSSELNVNALELDDSALYLCASSRGTGLNTEAFFGQGTRLTVV.

V gene TRBV6-6 combines with J gene TRBJ2-7, with D perhaps matching TRBD2 (6 bases). Germline CDR1 is MNHNY and CDR2 is SVGAGI (reference sequence). This CDR3 has 12 amino acids. Trimming removed 6 bases from V and 3 bases from J, with 9 bases in between. For the CDR3, the DNA is TGTGCCAGCAGCGGGACTCACTACGAGCAGTACTTC. Residues: CASSGTHYEQYF.